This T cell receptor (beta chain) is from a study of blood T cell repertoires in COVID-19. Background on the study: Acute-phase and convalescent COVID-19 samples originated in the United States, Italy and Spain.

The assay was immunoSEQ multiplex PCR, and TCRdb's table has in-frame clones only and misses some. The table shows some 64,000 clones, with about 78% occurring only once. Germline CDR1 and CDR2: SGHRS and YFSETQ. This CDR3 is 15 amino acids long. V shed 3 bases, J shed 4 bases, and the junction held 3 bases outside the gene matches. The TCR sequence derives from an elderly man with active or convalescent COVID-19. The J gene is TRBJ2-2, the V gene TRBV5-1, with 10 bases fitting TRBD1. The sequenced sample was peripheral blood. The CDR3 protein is CASSSTGGATGELFF. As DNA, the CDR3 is TGCGCCAGCAGCTCGACAGGGGGCGCCACCGGGGAGCTGTTTTTT.